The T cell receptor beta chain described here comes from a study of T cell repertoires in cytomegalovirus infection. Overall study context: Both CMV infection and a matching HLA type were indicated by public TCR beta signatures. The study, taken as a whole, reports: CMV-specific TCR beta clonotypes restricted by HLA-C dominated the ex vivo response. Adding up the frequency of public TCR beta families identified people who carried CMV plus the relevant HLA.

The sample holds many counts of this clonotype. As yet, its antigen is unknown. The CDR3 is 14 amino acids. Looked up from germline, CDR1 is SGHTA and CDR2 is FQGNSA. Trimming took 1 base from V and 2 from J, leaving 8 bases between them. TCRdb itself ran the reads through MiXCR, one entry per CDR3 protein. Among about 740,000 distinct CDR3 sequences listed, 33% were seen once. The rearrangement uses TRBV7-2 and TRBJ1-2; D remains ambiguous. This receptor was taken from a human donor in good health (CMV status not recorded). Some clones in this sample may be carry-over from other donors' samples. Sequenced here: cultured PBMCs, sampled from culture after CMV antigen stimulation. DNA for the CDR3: TGTGCCAGCAGCTTAGGGTTCGGGAACTATGGCTACACCTTC. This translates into CASSLGFGNYGYTF.